This T cell receptor (beta chain) was observed in a study of blood T cell repertoires in COVID-19. Study details: Acute-phase and convalescent COVID-19 samples originated in the United States, Italy and Spain. T cells, B-cell-depleted T cells, or PBMCs provided the cDNA or gDNA that served as material.

The CDR3 loop spans 12 amino acids. V was shortened by 10 bases and J by 3 bases, with 13 bases between the two germline ends. The V gene's germline CDR1 is SEHNR and CDR2 FQNEAQ (reference sequence). As processed by the authors: Amplification of reference gene primers was used by the study to estimate nucleated cell counts. The method was immunoSEQ multiplex PCR; TCRdb's version includes in-frame clones alone and lacks a portion of them. The DNA gave D and trimming, while V, J and clone size come from that table. The sample consists of just over 25,000 clones, 85% to 90% of them appearing once. This chain connects TRBV7-9 to TRBJ2-7, with D tentatively TRBD1 (6 bases). Source material: peripheral blood. This receptor was identified in a man aged 65 to 85 with acute or convalescent COVID-19. Written as DNA, the CDR3 is TGTGCCACGCAGGGGCAGGGCTACGAGCAGTACTTC. It is translated as CATQGQGYEQYF.